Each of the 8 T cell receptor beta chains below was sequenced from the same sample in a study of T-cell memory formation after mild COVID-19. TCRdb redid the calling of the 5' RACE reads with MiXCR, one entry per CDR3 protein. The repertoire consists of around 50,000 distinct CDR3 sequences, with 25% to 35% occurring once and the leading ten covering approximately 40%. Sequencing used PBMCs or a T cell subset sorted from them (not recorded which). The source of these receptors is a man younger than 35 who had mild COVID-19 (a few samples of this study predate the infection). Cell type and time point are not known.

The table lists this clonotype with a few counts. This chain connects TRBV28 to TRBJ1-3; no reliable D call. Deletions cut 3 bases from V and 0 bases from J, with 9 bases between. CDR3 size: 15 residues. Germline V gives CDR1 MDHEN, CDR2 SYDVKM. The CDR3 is CASSFLGNSGNTIYF. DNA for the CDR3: TGTGCCAGCAGTTTTCTAGGCAACTCTGGAAACACCATATATTTT.

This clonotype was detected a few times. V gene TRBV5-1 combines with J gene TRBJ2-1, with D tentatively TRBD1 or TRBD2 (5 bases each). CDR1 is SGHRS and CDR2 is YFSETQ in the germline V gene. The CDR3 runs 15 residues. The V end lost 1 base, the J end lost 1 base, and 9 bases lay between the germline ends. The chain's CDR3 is CASSLPRESYNEQFF. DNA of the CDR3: TGCGCCAGCAGCTTGCCCAGGGAGTCCTACAATGAGCAGTTCTTC.

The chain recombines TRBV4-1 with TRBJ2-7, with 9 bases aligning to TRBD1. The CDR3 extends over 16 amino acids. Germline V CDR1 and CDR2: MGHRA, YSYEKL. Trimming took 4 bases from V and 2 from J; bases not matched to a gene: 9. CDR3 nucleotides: TGCGCCAGCAGCCCCAAACCGGGACAGGGACCCTACGAGCAGTACTTC. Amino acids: CASSPKPGQGPYEQYF.

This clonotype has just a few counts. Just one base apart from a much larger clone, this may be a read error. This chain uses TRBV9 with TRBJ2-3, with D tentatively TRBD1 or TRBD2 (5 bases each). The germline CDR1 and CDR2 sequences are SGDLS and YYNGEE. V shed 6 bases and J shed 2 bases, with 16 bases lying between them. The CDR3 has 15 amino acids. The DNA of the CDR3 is TGTGCCAGCATCCCCACCGGGGCGATCACAGATACGCAGTATTTT. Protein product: CASIPTGAITDTQYF. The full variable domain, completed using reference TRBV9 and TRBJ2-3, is DSGVTQTPKHLITATGQRVTLRCSPRSGDLSVYWYQQSLDQGLQFLIQYYNGEERAKGNILERFSAQQFPDLHSELNLSSLELGDSALYFCASIPTGAITDTQYFGPGTRLTVL.

Written as DNA, the CDR3 is TGTGCCAGCAGCTTAGGCCCTACTAGCGGGGGGGCCTTAGATACGCAGTATTTT. Residues: CASSLGPTSGGALDTQYF. V usage is TRBV7-2 and J usage is TRBJ2-3, with 13 bases fitting TRBD2. There are 18 residues in the CDR3. From germline, CDR1 is SGHTA and CDR2 FQGNSA. Trimming removed 1 base from V and 5 bases from J; junction bases left unmatched: 9.

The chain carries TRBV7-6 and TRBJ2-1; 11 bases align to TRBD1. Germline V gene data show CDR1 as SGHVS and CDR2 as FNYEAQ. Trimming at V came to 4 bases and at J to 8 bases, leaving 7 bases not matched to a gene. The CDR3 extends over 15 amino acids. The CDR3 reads CASSSGQGVVDEQFF. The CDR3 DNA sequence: TGTGCCAGCAGCTCGGGACAGGGGGTTGTCGATGAGCAGTTCTTC.

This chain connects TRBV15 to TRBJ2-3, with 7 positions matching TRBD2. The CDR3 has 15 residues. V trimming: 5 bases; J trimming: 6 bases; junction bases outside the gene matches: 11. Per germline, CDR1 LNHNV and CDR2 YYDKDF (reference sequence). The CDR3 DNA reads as TGTGCCACCAGCGGCCTGAGCGGGAAGAGGGATACGCAGTATTTT. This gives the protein CATSGLSGKRDTQYF.

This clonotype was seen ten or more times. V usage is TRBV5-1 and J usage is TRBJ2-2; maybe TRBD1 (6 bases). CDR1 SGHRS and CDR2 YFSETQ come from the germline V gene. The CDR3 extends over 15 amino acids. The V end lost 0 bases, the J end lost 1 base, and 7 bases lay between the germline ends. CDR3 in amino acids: CASSLGRGNTGELFF. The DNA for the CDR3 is TGCGCCAGCAGCTTGGGCAGGGGGAACACCGGGGAGCTGTTTTTT.